The present entry profiles one T cell receptor beta chain with its context. Its target is unknown. An end of the junction does not agree with germline; a read error may underlie this. These data come from a study of T cell responses to AZD1222 COVID-19 vaccine. Study results and caveats: At baseline, seropositivity was found in only 6 or 7 AZD1222 recipients. Clonal diversity was possibly underestimated, and the donors were mostly white British, with more females.

Assay used: immunoSEQ multiplex PCR; TCRdb lists only in-frame clones, some missing. This table holds 130,000 or so clones, about 91% found once. From germline, CDR1 is SSHAT and CDR2 FNYEAQ (reference sequence). The CDR3 extends over 13 amino acids. The V and J genes are TRBV7-7 and TRBJ1-2; 7 nucleotides align to TRBD1. This sequence originates from an adult in good health. The sequenced sample was peripheral blood, obtained on day 0 of AZD1222 vaccination. CDR3 DNA: TGTGCTAGCAGGCCGGACAGGCTTTATGGCTACACCTTC. This gives the protein CASRPDRLYGYTF.